This T cell receptor (beta chain) was sequenced in a study of blood T cell repertoires in COVID-19 (dated by TCRdb to about 2020). General notes on the study: Collaborator samples came from the United States, Italy and Spain and covered acute and convalescent phases of COVID-19. The material from the prospective study consisted of cDNA or gDNA derived from T cells, B-cell-depleted T cells, or PBMCs. Deeply sampled blood TCRbeta repertoires from subjects exposed to, actively infected with, or recovered from COVID-19 were included in the dataset. The repertoires were released in a freely available public database intended as a resource for research on the immune response to SARS-CoV-2. The samples were drawn from the first 160 participants of the ongoing ImmuneRACE study and from some 1,300 subjects provided by 6 global collaborators. The sample metadata nearly always contained a de-identified subject ID, COVID-19 status, age in years and sex. Where available, HLA class I and class II types were taken from metadata supplied by the sample provider and were not determined by assay-based typing.

TCRbeta CDR3 regions were amplified from genomic DNA using the immunoSEQ Assay, a bias-controlled multiplex PCR. In the paper's pipeline: Nucleated cell counts per sample were estimated from amplification of reference gene primers within the assay. To quantify the absolute abundance of each unique TCRbeta CDR3 rearrangement, sequence reads were collapsed and filtered. For each sample, productive Simpson clonality was calculated by taking the square root of Simpson's diversity index across productive rearrangements. TCRdb took this table from immuneACCESS and kept in-frame rearrangements with V and J called. Such tables lack part of the clones; where checked against another copy, unresolved V genes explain under half of the gap, and the rest is unexplained. V and J calls plus clone size are reproduced from that table; the DNA served to infer D and trimming. Present in this sample are about 280,000 clones, around 86% of which were seen just once. The ten largest clones add up to about 1.9% of the sample.

Clipping removes 0 bases from V and 5 bases from J, with 11 as the unmatched junction base count. Inclusive of the bounding cysteine and phenylalanine, the CDR3 is 19 residues long. The DNA shown is the 57-base CDR3, in frame from base 1. CDR1 and CDR2, looked up from the germline V gene, are WSHSY and SAAADI. Study-level results and caveats: The amount of clinical and demographic metadata varied by source and participant and was provided uncurated.

A second Seattle source provided samples from volunteer blood donors who had recovered from COVID-19. Each collaborating institution followed its own protocols to collect whole blood in K2EDTA tubes. For TCRbeta analysis, collaborators shipped samples in one of three forms: frozen whole blood, isolated PBMCs, or DNA extracted from either of those sample types. To note about this clone: The antigen it binds to is not known. No base qualities exist here, and no much larger clone lies one base off it.

The sequence came from a woman aged 25-40 years who had recovered from COVID-19. The rearrangement joined TRBV10-2 to TRBJ2-5; the central 14 bases match TRBD2. Sequencing used peripheral blood. The nucleotides read TGCGCCAGCAGTGAGTCGCCACCGGGACTAGCGGGGGAGGGCGAGACCCAGTACTTC. Translated, this is CASSESPPGLAGEGETQYF.